Following are 30 T cell receptor beta chains from one sample sequenced in a study of T cells in localized non-small cell lung cancer. Sequencing used immunoSEQ multiplex PCR; TCRdb keeps in-frame clones, though not all of them. Among 20,000 or so clones listed, 65% to 90% were seen once. Sequencing was performed on peripheral blood, taken before any cancer treatment. The receptor source for this set is a man between 40 and 70 years old with stage I lung adenocarcinoma.

The V gene is TRBV7-9, the J gene TRBJ1-3; the D is unclear. This CDR3 spans 15 amino acids. Trimming removed 6 bases at V and 0 bases at J, with 12 bases between. The V gene's germline CDR1 is SEHNR and CDR2 FQNEAQ (reference sequence). CDR3 region: CASSMQGFSGNTIYF. CDR3 nucleotide sequence: TGTGCCAGCAGTATGCAAGGCTTCTCTGGAAACACCATATATTTT.

This clone has just one count. The V and J genes are TRBV4-2 and TRBJ1-1; weak D call: TRBD1 (5 bases). The germline V gene encodes CDR1 LGHNA and CDR2 YNFKEQ. This CDR3 is built from 16 residues. V lost 1 base to trimming and J lost 1 base, with 13 bases between them. The CDR3 DNA reads TGTGCCAGCAGCCAAGCGCAGGGTGAGGGGAACACTGAAGCTTTCTTT. It encodes CASSQAQGEGNTEAFF.

V gene TRBV7-9 combines with J gene TRBJ2-3, with D possibly TRBD2 on 5 matching bases. V lost 2 bases and J lost 0, with 12 bases in between. The CDR3 has 16 amino acids. Germline-derived CDR1 and CDR2 are SEHNR and FQNEAQ (reference sequence). CDR3 nucleotides: TGTGCCAGCAGCTTACTAGCCCTCCCTAGCACAGATACGCAGTATTTT. As protein: CASSLLALPSTDTQYF.

As for this clone: The germline gene is not matched at one end of the junction; a read error may be the cause. The chain combines TRBV7-7 with TRBJ2-5; D unresolved. The germline gives CDR1 SSHAT, CDR2 FNYEAQ (reference sequence). This CDR3 region has 14 residues. The CDR3 nucleotides are TGTGCTAGCAGCTCCTGGGCCGACCAAGAGACCCAGTACTTC. Encoded protein: CASSSWADQETQYF.

The chain links TRBV5-8 to TRBJ2-3; perhaps TRBD1 as D (5 bases). Germline V lookup: CDR1 SGHTS, CDR2 YDEGEE. V lost 0 bases and J 1 base, leaving 6 bases between the germline ends. This CDR3 comprises 14 residues. CDR3 residues: CASSLGRGTDTQYF. CDR3 bases: TGTGCCAGCAGCTTGGGCAGGGGCACAGATACGCAGTATTTT. The whole variable domain, remainder taken from reference TRBV5-8 and TRBJ2-3, is EAGVTQSPTHLIKTRGQQATLRCSPISGHTSVYWYQQALGLGLQFLLWYDEGEERNRGNFPPRFSGRQFPNYSSELNVNALELEDSALYLCASSLGRGTDTQYFGPGTRLTVL.

The chain couples TRBV7-9 to TRBJ2-1, with D maybe TRBD2 (5 bases). V was pared by 6 bases and J by 4 bases, with 10 bases between. There are 13 residues in the CDR3. Germline CDR1 SEHNR, CDR2 FQNEAQ (reference sequence). CDR3 sequence reads: CASRTPGYNEQFF. The CDR3 DNA sequence: TGTGCCAGCAGAACCCCGGGATACAATGAGCAGTTCTTC.

V usage is TRBV7-2 and J usage is TRBJ1-2; D possibly corresponds to TRBD1 (5 bases). The germline V gene has CDR1 SGHTA and CDR2 FQGNSA. V gave up 3 bases and J gave up 7 bases, with 18 bases separating them. The CDR3 length is 15 residues. DNA for the CDR3: TGTGCCAGCAGCTTTGAGGTTACAGGCGTTGGTGGCTACACCTTC. It is translated as CASSFEVTGVGGYTF.

This chain joins TRBV7-9 and TRBJ2-7; D ambiguous. Trimming removed 1 base from V and 3 bases from J, with 4 bases in between. This CDR3 is built from 12 residues. Germline loops: CDR1 SEHNR, CDR2 FQNEAQ (reference sequence). The CDR3 nucleotides read TGTGCCAGCAGCTTAGGCCGCTACGAGCAGTACTTC. It is translated as CASSLGRYEQYF.

V is TRBV4-1 and J is TRBJ2-5; 7 nucleotides agree with TRBD1. The CDR3 contains 14 residues. From germline, CDR1 is MGHRA and CDR2 YSYEKL. V trimming: 4 bases; J trimming: 4 bases; junction bases outside the gene matches: 6. The CDR3: CASSRRDSGETQYF. The CDR3 DNA follows: TGCGCCAGCAGCCGTCGGGACAGTGGAGAGACCCAGTACTTC.

V usage is TRBV11-2 and J usage is TRBJ1-2, with a weak D call TRBD1 (6 bases). V lost 5 bases and J 1 base, leaving 17 bases between the germline ends. The germline V gene encodes CDR1 SGHAT and CDR2 FQNNGV. The length of the CDR3 is 16 residues. Written as DNA, the CDR3 is TGTGCCAGCAGCCCTTCGGGGGGGCGGTATAACTATGGCTACACCTTC. This gives the protein CASSPSGGRYNYGYTF.

V and J are TRBV7-8 and TRBJ1-1; weak D call: TRBD1 (6 bases). V was trimmed by 5 bases and J by 0 bases, leaving 22 bases between them. The CDR3 extends over 18 amino acids. CDR1 and CDR2 from the germline V gene are SGHVS and FQNEAQ. CDR3 amino acids: CASSTQGQGRNMNTEAFF. The CDR3 coding sequence is TGTGCCAGCAGCACCCAGGGGCAGGGTCGGAACATGAACACTGAAGCTTTCTTT.

The rearrangement joins TRBV28 to TRBJ1-3; no clear D gene. V was trimmed by 3 bases and J by 0 bases, leaving 3 bases between them. CDR1 and CDR2 (germline): MDHEN, SYDVKM. The CDR3 is 13 amino acids. The CDR3 bases are TGTGCCAGCAGTTTCTTCTCTGGAAACACCATATATTTT. Its translation: CASSFFSGNTIYF.

The V call is TRBV18, the J call TRBJ2-3; TRBD2 aligns across 8 bases. V trimming: 3 bases; J trimming: 4 bases; junction bases outside the gene matches: 6. Germline lookup yields CDR1 KGHSH and CDR2 LQKENI. The CDR3 is 15 residues long. In DNA form, the CDR3 reads TGTGCCAGCTCACCGACTAGCGCCCGCGCAGATACGCAGTATTTT. It encodes CASSPTSARADTQYF.

This chain joins TRBV5-4 and TRBJ1-2; D is unresolved. Germline loops: CDR1 SGHNT, CDR2 YYREEE (reference sequence). V gave up 0 bases and J gave up 1 base, with 7 bases separating them. This CDR3 spans 14 amino acids. The CDR3 sequence is CASSLELFNYGYTF. CDR3 sequence (DNA): TGTGCCAGCAGCTTGGAGTTATTTAACTATGGCTACACCTTC.

Only one count was recorded for this clone. This chain connects TRBV7-9 to TRBJ2-5; no reliable D call. Trimming shortened V by 7 bases and J by 0 bases, and 3 bases separated the two germline ends. The CDR3 extends over 11 amino acids. Per germline, CDR1 SEHNR and CDR2 FQNEAQ (reference sequence). For the CDR3, the DNA is TGTGCCAGCAACGACCAAGAGACCCAGTACTTC. Its protein product is CASNDQETQYF.

This chain connects TRBV6-6 to TRBJ2-5; 10 bases align to TRBD1. V shed 6 bases, J shed 4 bases, and the junction held 8 bases outside the gene matches. Germline V lookup: CDR1 MNHNY, CDR2 SVGAGI (reference sequence). This CDR3 comprises 15 residues. The CDR3 loop reads CASRTGQGGRETQYF. CDR3 DNA sequence: TGTGCCAGCAGAACCGGACAGGGGGGACGAGAGACCCAGTACTTC.

The V call is TRBV10-1, the J call TRBJ2-3; 9 positions match TRBD2. The V segment lost 0 bases and the J segment 8 bases; nucleotides outside the gene matches: 12. The CDR3 length is 17 residues. CDR1 is WNHNN and CDR2 is SYGVQD in the germline V gene (reference sequence). This chain's CDR3 is CASSESTSGGILGTQYF. Written as DNA, the CDR3 is TGCGCCAGCAGTGAGTCGACCAGCGGGGGGATCCTAGGTACGCAGTATTTT.

The chain links TRBV19 to TRBJ2-5; 8 positions match TRBD1. CDR1 LNHDA and CDR2 SQIVND come from the germline V gene (reference sequence). V dropped 3 bases and J dropped 5; count of bases not matched to a gene: 11. CDR3 size: 16 residues. CDR3 in amino acids: CASSISGQGPHETQYF. The DNA for the CDR3 is TGTGCCAGTAGTATTAGCGGACAGGGCCCCCACGAGACCCAGTACTTC. Filled out from reference TRBV19 and TRBJ2-5, the complete variable domain reads DGGITQSPKYLFRKEGQNVTLSCEQNLNHDAMYWYRQDPGQGLRLIYYSQIVNDFQKGDIAEGYSVSREKKESFPLTVTSAQKNPTAFYLCASSISGQGPHETQYFGPGTRLLVL.

The chain has TRBV16 and TRBJ2-7; 8 positions match TRBD2. Looked up from germline, CDR1 is KGHSY and CDR2 is FQNENV. This CDR3 contains 14 residues. V was clipped by 7 bases and J by 4 bases; unmatched bases: 9. As DNA, the CDR3 is TGTGCCAGCACCATAGCGGGGTCCCCTTACGAGCAGTACTTC. Protein sequence: CASTIAGSPYEQYF.

The V call is TRBV9, the J call TRBJ2-3, with unresolved D. V was pared by 4 bases and J by 2 bases, with 14 bases between. Germline values: CDR1 SGDLS, CDR2 YYNGEE. This CDR3 has 15 residues. Written as DNA, the CDR3 is TGTGCCAGCAGCCTCGACTGGGCAGTCACAGATACGCAGTATTTT. Translating it yields CASSLDWAVTDTQYF. Combining the CDR3 with reference TRBV9 and TRBJ2-3 gives the whole variable domain DSGVTQTPKHLITATGQRVTLRCSPRSGDLSVYWYQQSLDQGLQFLIQYYNGEERAKGNILERFSAQQFPDLHSELNLSSLELGDSALYFCASSLDWAVTDTQYFGPGTRLTVL.

The V gene is TRBV11-2, the J gene TRBJ2-1; 11 positions agree with TRBD2. Germline trimming cut 4 bases from V and 4 bases from J; bases unmatched to any gene: 0. The length of the CDR3 is 14 residues. In germline, CDR1 is SGHAT, CDR2 FQNNGV. The CDR3 loop reads CASSSSGGYNEQFF. The CDR3 bases are TGTGCCAGCAGCTCTAGCGGGGGGTACAATGAGCAGTTCTTC. The full variable domain, with the rest looked up from reference TRBV11-2 and TRBJ2-1, is EAGVAQSPRYKIIEKRQSVAFWCNPISGHATLYWYQQILGQGPKLLIQFQNNGVVDDSQLPKDRFSAERLKGVDSTLKIQPAKLEDSAVYLCASSSSGGYNEQFFGPGTRLTVL.

Comment on this clone: A read error may produce the germline difference seen at one junction end. This specimen includes other DNA sequences encoding the same CDR3. The chain combines TRBV7-9 with TRBJ2-7; the D gene could be TRBD1 or TRBD2 (6 bases each). In germline, CDR1 is SEHNR, CDR2 FQNEAQ (reference sequence). The CDR3 has 14 residues. CDR3 region: CASSLGGTSYEQYF. In nucleotides, the CDR3 is TGTGCCAGCAGTTTAGGGGGGACCTCCTACGAGCAGTACTTC.

The CDR3 coding sequence is TGTGCCAGCAGTTGGGCGTACTCCTACGAGCAGTACTTC. Translating gives CASSWAYSYEQYF. J is TRBJ2-7 and V is TRBV27, with no clear D. Trimming left V 4 bases short and J 0 bases short, with 7 bases between. CDR3 length: 13 residues. Looked up from germline, CDR1 is MNHEY and CDR2 is SMNVEV (reference sequence).

This clone was counted between two and nine times. This chain's CDR3 is CASSPKAVGPFTDTQYF. The CDR3, as DNA: TGTGCCAGCAGTCCTAAAGCCGTCGGGCCCTTCACAGATACGCAGTATTTT. The chain links TRBV27 to TRBJ2-3, with D hard to call. Germline assignment: CDR1 MNHEY and CDR2 SMNVEV (reference sequence). Trimming removed 5 bases at V and 2 bases at J, with 20 bases between. The CDR3 consists of 17 residues.

The rearrangement joins TRBV27 to TRBJ2-1; 9 bases line up with TRBD1. Germline V gene data show CDR1 as MNHEY and CDR2 as SMNVEV (reference sequence). V lost 7 bases to trimming and J lost 8 bases; unmatched junction nucleotides: 12. The CDR3 consists of 15 residues. The CDR3 DNA is TGTGCCAGCAACCATCCGGGACAGGGAAGACATGAGCAGTTCTTC. This codes for CASNHPGQGRHEQFF.

V usage is TRBV6-4 and J usage is TRBJ1-5; 9 bases agree with TRBD1. CDR1 and CDR2 from the germline V gene are MRHNA and SNTAGT. This CDR3 is built from 13 residues. After removal of 3 bases from V and 7 bases from J, the junction contained 1 base not matched to a gene. This CDR3 is CASSEDRGQPQHF. DNA for the CDR3: TGTGCCAGCAGTGAAGACAGGGGGCAGCCCCAGCATTTT.

The gene calls are TRBV5-5 and TRBJ1-5; unclear D gene. Per the germline V gene, CDR1 is SGHKS and CDR2 is YYEKEE (reference sequence). V lost 0 bases and J 6 bases, leaving 7 bases between the germline ends. The CDR3 is 13 amino acids. The CDR3 DNA reads as TGTGCCAGCAGCTTGGCGCAAGGTCAGCCCCAGCATTTT. Translation: CASSLAQGQPQHF.

CDR3 DNA sequence: TGTGCCAGCAGTTACAGGGAGAACACTGAAGCTTTCTTT. This gives the protein CASSYRENTEAFF. The gene calls are TRBV27 and TRBJ1-1; the D gene is possibly TRBD1 (6 bases). Germline V gives CDR1 MNHEY, CDR2 SMNVEV (reference sequence). The V end was cut by 4 bases, the J end by 1 base, with 7 bases between. CDR3 length: 13 residues.

The chain carries TRBV7-9 and TRBJ2-1, with D possibly being TRBD2 (6 bases). Germline CDR1 reads SEHNR; CDR2 reads FQNEAQ (reference sequence). The CDR3 has 17 residues. V was cut by 2 bases and J by 8 bases, with 22 bases left in between. CDR3 loop: CASSLPSAGPKSDEQFF. The CDR3 DNA sequence: TGTGCCAGCAGCTTACCCTCGGCGGGACCTAAAAGCGATGAGCAGTTCTTC.

The rearrangement joins TRBV7-3 to TRBJ2-1; TRBD1 or TRBD2 may be the D gene (6 bases each). V lost 0 bases and J 6 bases, leaving 15 bases between the germline ends. The length of the CDR3 is 16 residues. Germline CDR1 SGHTA, CDR2 FQGTGA. CDR3 amino acids: CASSLTGGGLSNEQFF. DNA of the CDR3: TGTGCCAGCAGCTTAACGGGGGGCGGACTCTCCAATGAGCAGTTCTTC.